The TCR beta chain described here comes from a study of T-cell reconstitution after alpha-beta-depleted transplantation in children. General study results and limits: One year post-transplant, T-cell counts and diversity were largely derived from T cells produced anew. Surviving recipient T cells and thymic progenitors underlay high day-60 TCRbeta diversity in some patients. It was reported that alpha-beta T cells came from several hundred expanded graft clones (about two months after transplant).

On this clonotype: Its antigen is still unknown.

Preparation of the TCRbeta library was carried out with unique molecular identifiers. TCRdb processed the PCR reads anew with MiXCR; each CDR3 protein has one entry. The sample lists hundreds of thousands of distinct CDR3 sequences, about 21% seen once, with roughly 15% in the top ten. The CDR3 has 16 amino acids. V dropped 6 bases and J dropped 0; count of bases not matched to a gene: 8. Germline V gene sequence: CDR1 SGHTA, CDR2 FQGNSA. Here the sequenced sample was PBMCs, mostly from graft donor cells, taken 360 days after TCRalphabeta/CD19-depleted stem cell transplant. J is TRBJ2-3 and V is TRBV7-2; 8 bases line up with TRBD2. This TCR was sampled from a boy younger than two who had a stem cell transplant for acute myeloid leukemia, so the T cells may come from the graft donor. CDR3 amino acids: CASSQAERGSTDTQYF. CDR3 in DNA: TGTGCCAGCAGTCAAGCGGAGCGGGGGAGCACAGATACGCAGTATTTT.